The T cell receptor beta chain under discussion was sequenced for a study of T-cell reconstitution after alpha-beta-depleted transplantation in children. During its preparation, the TCRbeta library received unique molecular identifiers. One entry per CDR3 protein, called by TCRdb with MiXCR from the PCR reads. The sample includes about 610,000 distinct CDR3 sequences, over 9.5% of them seen just once. V lost 8 bases to trimming and J lost 0 bases; unmatched junction nucleotides: 9. The CDR3 has 16 amino acids. Germline CDR1 and CDR2: DFQATT and SNEGSKA (reference sequence). Here the sequenced sample was PBMCs from the stem cell graft donor, taken from the stem cell graft. This TCR came from a human donor who donated a stem cell graft to a child with acute myeloid leukemia. The V gene is TRBV20-1, the J gene TRBJ2-3; 12 bases agree with TRBD2. CDR3 sequence: CSYHASGRVSTDTQYF. The CDR3 nucleotides are TGCAGTTACCACGCTAGCGGGAGGGTTAGCACAGATACGCAGTATTTT.